A selection of T cell receptor beta chains follows, all from one sample in a study of graft-versus-host responses after intestinal transplantation. Only in-frame clones appear in the TCRdb table, and some are missing; sequencing was by immunoSEQ multiplex PCR. Found here are tens of thousands of clones, approximately 90% of them singletons; the top ten hold about 7.3%. Their antigens remain unidentified. The sample was unstimulated CD8+ T cells sorted from spleen or lymph node cells, taken before transplant. The receptors originated from a human donor who was the organ donor for an intestinal transplant. The conserved cysteine and the conserved F or W are not part of the CDR3 here. D genes are given only for firm matches. Clone size is given for some rows only: seen once, a few or many times, or a class if the clone is expanded.

d_call	v_call	clone_size	cdr3_aa
TRBD1	TRBV28	.	ASRTGGEETQY
.	TRBV5-6	.	ASSLGGNTEAF
.	TRBV5-1	once	ASSLERGEHQLTNYGYT
TRBD1	TRBV4-1	.	ASRSVTGTDIQY
.	TRBV19	.	ASSDAEGARTDTQY
TRBD2	TRBV4-2	.	ASSQEGLAGDGTQY
.	TRBV6-1	.	ASFHGDLF
.	TRBV27	.	ASSLSAGYNEQF
.	TRBV2	.	ASSSGQRSNEKLF
TRBD1	TRBV28	once	ASLTARTGRSTPPASSYEQY
TRBD2	TRBV4-1	.	ASSPTSGGARSQETQY
.	TRBV7-3	.	ASSLGMGPTDTQY
.	TRBV21-1	.	ASSKGAGLGNTEAF
.	TRBV29-1	.	SVVVQGTEAF
.	TRBV7-2	.	ASSLLGLASYNEQF
.	TRBV9	.	ASSDPRAGTSTDTQY
.	TRBV14	.	ASSLRDGLYNEQF
.	TRBV6-6	.	ASSYSTDKKAF
TRBD2	TRBV7-6	.	ASSPSGGANEQF
TRBD2	TRBV9	.	ASSDTSASTDTQY
TRBD1	TRBV5-1	.	ASSSEGAFSEKLF
.	TRBV13	.	ASSLGLSEQY
TRBD2	TRBV2	.	ASSEGGRVSYEQY
.	TRBV7-2	.	ASSASAPHYSYNSPLH
.	TRBV30	.	AWSGFSQETQY
.	TRBV10-2	.	ASSEVGATYEQY
.	TRBV2	.	ASSEAGSGYTQY
.	TRBV7-2	.	ASSFGDTNTEAF
TRBD2	TRBV4-2	.	ASSQAAGGDEQF
TRBD2	TRBV9	.	ASSVAGGSTDTQY
.	TRBV11-2	.	ASSFLLEQETQY
TRBD1	TRBV12-5	.	ASGRDRDNYGYT
TRBD1	TRBV13	.	ASSLGATGVETQY
TRBD1	TRBV6-6	once	ASSYAQGQKEQPQH
.	TRBV5-1	.	ASSLAPGPYNEQF
.	TRBV19	.	ASSARGDEAF